The 10 T cell receptor beta chains below come from one sample, sequenced in a study of cytomegalovirus exposure and HLA in healthy donors (dated by TCRdb to about 2017). Receptors were amplified or captured by the immunoSEQ multiplex PCR assay. The multiplex PCR relied on a mix of 60 forward primers for TCR Vbeta segments and 13 reverse primers for TCR Jbeta segments. Imported from immuneACCESS, the table was reduced by TCRdb to in-frame sequences with V and J called. These copies leave out some clones; in studies compared against another copy, an unresolved V gene accounts for under half, and the cause of the remainder is not known. The sample table records hundreds of thousands of clones; roughly two thirds of these occur just once. The ten largest clonotypes hold under 3% of the sample. Specimen: PBMCs. These receptors were taken from a female donor in good health and CMV-seronegative.

This chain links TRBV6-1 with TRBJ2-1; perhaps TRBD1 as D (6 bases). Trimming cost V 10 bases and J 4 bases, with 14 bases left between them. The germline V gene encodes CDR1 MNHNS and CDR2 SASEGT. The CDR3 has 13 amino acids. As DNA, the CDR3 is TGTGCCATCATCCGGGACACATACAATGAGCAGTTCTTC. It specifies CAIIRDTYNEQFF.

This chain connects TRBV7-2 to TRBJ2-5, with D perhaps TRBD2 (5 bases). The length of the CDR3 is 15 residues. The ends were cut back, 5 bases at V and 2 bases at J, with 15 bases in the middle. Per the germline V gene, CDR1 is SGHTA and CDR2 is FQGNSA. The CDR3 region has the DNA TGTGCCAGCAGCCCCCCGAGGGTCCCACAAGAGACCCAGTACTTC. The encoded protein is CASSPPRVPQETQYF.

V and J are TRBV7-8 and TRBJ2-1, with TRBD2 as a possible D gene (5 bases). There are 17 residues in the CDR3. The V and J ends lost 7 bases and 0 bases respectively, with 19 bases between them. CDR1 SGHVS and CDR2 FQNEAQ come from the germline V gene. CDR3 DNA sequence: TGTGCCAGCACCAACGGGGTAGACTTGAGCTCCTACAATGAGCAGTTCTTC. Its translation: CASTNGVDLSSYNEQFF.

This chain links TRBV27 with TRBJ1-5, with 7 bases lining up with TRBD1. V lost 10 bases to trimming and J lost 5 bases; unmatched junction nucleotides: 11. The germline gives CDR1 MNHEY, CDR2 SMNVEV (reference sequence). CDR3 size: 14 residues. CDR3 DNA: TGTGCCAAGTCGGGGTGGCAGGGGGATCAGCCCCAGCATTTT. It codes for CAKSGWQGDQPQHF.

This chain connects TRBV5-4 to TRBJ2-1; 9 bases agree with TRBD2. The V gene end was trimmed by 0 bases and the J gene end by 6 bases; junction bases not matched to a gene: 7. The V gene's germline CDR1 is SGHNT and CDR2 YYREEE (reference sequence). This CDR3 is built from 16 residues. CDR3 in DNA: TGTGCCAGCAGCTTGGCACTAGCGGGTCTTCGCAATGAGCAGTTCTTC. It translates to CASSLALAGLRNEQFF.

The CDR3 DNA reads as TGTGCCAGTAGTGACAGGGTTGAAGCTTTCTTT. Protein sequence: CASSDRVEAFF. The chain uses TRBV19 and TRBJ1-1; 7 nucleotides agree with TRBD1. The J segment lost 7 bases and the V segment lost 5 bases, leaving 1 base of the junction unmatched. This CDR3 comprises 11 residues. CDR1 and CDR2 (germline): LNHDA, SQIVND (reference sequence). The complete variable domain, with remaining parts taken from reference TRBV19 and TRBJ1-1, reads DGGITQSPKYLFRKEGQNVTLSCEQNLNHDAMYWYRQDPGQGLRLIYYSQIVNDFQKGDIAEGYSVSREKKESFPLTVTSAQKNPTAFYLCASSDRVEAFFGQGTRLTVV.

CDR3 loop: CASSPASLGDEQYF. As DNA, the CDR3 is TGTGCCAGCAGCCCAGCTAGCCTCGGGGACGAGCAGTACTTC. The rearrangement uses TRBV28 and TRBJ2-7; possible D gene TRBD2, 5 bases. The CDR3 is 14 residues long. In germline, CDR1 is MDHEN, CDR2 SYDVKM. Trimming shortened V by 6 bases and J by 5 bases, and 17 bases separated the two germline ends.

The chain is built from TRBV2 and TRBJ2-1; D remains ambiguous. The CDR3 is made up of 11 amino acids. The germline CDR1 and CDR2 sequences are SNHLY and FYNNEI. Deletions cut 6 bases from V and 7 bases from J, with 7 bases between. In DNA form, the CDR3 reads TGTGCCAGCAGGAACTGGAATGAGCAGTTCTTC. This codes for CASRNWNEQFF. The entire variable domain, with the rest obtained from reference TRBV2 and TRBJ2-1, is as follows: EPEVTQTPSHQVTQMGQEVILRCVPISNHLYFYWYRQILGQKVEFLVSFYNNEISEKSEIFDDQFSVERPDGSNFTLKIRSTKLEDSAMYFCASRNWNEQFFGPGTRLTVL.

V and J are TRBV7-6 and TRBJ2-1; D gene uncertain. The CDR3 covers 16 residues. Germline V gene data show CDR1 as SGHVS and CDR2 as FNYEAQ. V lost 6 bases and J 5 bases, leaving 20 bases between the germline ends. This chain's CDR3 is CASSHQRVGKDNEQFF. CDR3 nucleotide sequence: TGTGCCAGCAGTCACCAACGGGTTGGTAAGGACAATGAGCAGTTCTTC.

This chain joins TRBV18 and TRBJ2-7; 8 positions match TRBD1. CDR1 KGHSH and CDR2 LQKENI come from the germline V gene. The J segment lost 4 bases and the V segment lost 6 bases, leaving 8 bases of the junction unmatched. This CDR3 is built from 14 residues. The CDR3 DNA is TGTGCCAGCTCTACCGGGACAGGACCTTACGAGCAGTACTTC. It is translated as CASSTGTGPYEQYF.